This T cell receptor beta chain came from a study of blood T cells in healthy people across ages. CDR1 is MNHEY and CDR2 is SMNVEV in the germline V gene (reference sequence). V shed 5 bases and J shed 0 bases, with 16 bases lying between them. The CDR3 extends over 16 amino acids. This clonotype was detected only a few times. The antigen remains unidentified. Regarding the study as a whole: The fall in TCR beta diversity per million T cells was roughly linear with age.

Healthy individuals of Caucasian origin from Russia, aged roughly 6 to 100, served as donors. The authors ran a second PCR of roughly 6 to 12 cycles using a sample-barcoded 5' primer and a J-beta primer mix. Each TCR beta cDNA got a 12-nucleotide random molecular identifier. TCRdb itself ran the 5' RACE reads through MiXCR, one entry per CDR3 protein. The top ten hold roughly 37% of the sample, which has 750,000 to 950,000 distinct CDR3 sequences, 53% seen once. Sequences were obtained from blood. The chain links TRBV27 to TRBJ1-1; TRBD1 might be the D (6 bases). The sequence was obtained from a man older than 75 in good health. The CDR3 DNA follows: TGTGCCAGCAGTCCCTTGACAGGTCGCATGAACACTGAAGCTTTCTTT. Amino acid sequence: CASSPLTGRMNTEAFF.